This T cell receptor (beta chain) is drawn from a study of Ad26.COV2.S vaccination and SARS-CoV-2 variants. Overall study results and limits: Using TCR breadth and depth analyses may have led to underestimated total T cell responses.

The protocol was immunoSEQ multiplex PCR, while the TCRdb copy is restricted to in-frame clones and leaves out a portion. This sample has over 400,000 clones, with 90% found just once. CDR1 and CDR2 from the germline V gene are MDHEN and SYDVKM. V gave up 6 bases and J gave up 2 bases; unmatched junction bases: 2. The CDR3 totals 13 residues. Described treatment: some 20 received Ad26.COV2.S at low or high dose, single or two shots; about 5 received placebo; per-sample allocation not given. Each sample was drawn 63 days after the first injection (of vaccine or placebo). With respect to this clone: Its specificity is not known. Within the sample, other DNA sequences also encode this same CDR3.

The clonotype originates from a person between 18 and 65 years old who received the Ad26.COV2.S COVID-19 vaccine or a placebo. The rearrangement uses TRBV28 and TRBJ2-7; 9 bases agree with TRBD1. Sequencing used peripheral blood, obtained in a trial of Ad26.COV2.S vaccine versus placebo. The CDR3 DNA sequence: TGTGCCAGCAGCCGGGACAGGGCCTACGAGCAGTACTTC. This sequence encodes CASSRDRAYEQYF. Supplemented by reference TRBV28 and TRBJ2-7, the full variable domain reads DVKVTQSSRYLVKRTGEKVFLECVQDMDHENMFWYRQDPGLGLRLIYFSYDVKMKEKGDIPEGYSVSREKKERFSLILESASTNQTSMYLCASSRDRAYEQYFGPGTRLTVT.